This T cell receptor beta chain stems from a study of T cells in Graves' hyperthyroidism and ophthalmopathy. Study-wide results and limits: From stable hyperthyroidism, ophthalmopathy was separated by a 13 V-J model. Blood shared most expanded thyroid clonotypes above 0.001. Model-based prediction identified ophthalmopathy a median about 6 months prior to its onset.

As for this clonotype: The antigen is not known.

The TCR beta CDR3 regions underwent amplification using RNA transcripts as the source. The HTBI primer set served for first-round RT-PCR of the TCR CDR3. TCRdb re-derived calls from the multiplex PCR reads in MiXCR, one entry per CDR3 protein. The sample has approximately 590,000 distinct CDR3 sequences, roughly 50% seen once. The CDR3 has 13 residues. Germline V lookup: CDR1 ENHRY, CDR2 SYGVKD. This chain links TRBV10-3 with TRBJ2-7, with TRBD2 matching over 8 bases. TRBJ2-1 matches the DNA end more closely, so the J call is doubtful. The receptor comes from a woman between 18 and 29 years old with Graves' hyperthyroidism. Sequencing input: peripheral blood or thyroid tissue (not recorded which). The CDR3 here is CAIRLREENEQFF. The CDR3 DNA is TGTGCCATCCGGCTGCGGGAGGAAAATGAGCAGTTCTTC.